The subject of this entry is one T cell receptor beta chain. Its antigen remains unknown. The authors ran a second PCR of about 6 to 12 cycles using a sample-barcoded 5' primer and a J-beta primer mix. One entry per CDR3 protein, called by TCRdb with MiXCR from the 5' RACE reads. The table lists over 700,000 distinct CDR3 sequences, about 55% of them singletons. This CDR3 spans 16 amino acids. V was pared by 6 bases and J by 2 bases, with 5 bases of the junction left unmatched. Germline CDR1 and CDR2: KGHSH and LQKENI. The sample comes from a study of blood T cells in healthy people across ages. Study-level results: While age rose, TCR beta diversity per million T cells dropped in a roughly linear way.

The receptor comes from an elderly man in good health. The sequencing input was blood. The chain carries TRBV18 and TRBJ2-2; 11 bases line up with TRBD2. CDR3 residues: CASSGTSGGNTGELFF. CDR3 sequence (DNA): TGTGCCAGCTCCGGAACTAGCGGGGGTAACACCGGGGAGCTGTTTTTT.